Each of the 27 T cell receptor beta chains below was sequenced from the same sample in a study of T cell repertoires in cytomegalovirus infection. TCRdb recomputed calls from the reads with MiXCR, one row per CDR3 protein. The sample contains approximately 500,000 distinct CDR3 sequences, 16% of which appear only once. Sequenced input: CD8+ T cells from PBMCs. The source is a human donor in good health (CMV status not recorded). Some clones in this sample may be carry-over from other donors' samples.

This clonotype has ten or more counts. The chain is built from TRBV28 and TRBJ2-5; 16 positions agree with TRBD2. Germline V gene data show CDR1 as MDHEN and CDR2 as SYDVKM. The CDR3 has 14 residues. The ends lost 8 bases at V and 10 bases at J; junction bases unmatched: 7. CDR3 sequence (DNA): TGTGCCAGCGACCCCGGGACTAGCGGGAGGGTCCAGTACTTC. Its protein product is CASDPGTSGRVQYF.

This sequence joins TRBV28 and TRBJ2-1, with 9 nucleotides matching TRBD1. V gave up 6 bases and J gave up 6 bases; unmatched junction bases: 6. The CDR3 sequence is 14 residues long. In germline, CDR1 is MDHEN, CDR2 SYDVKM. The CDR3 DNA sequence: TGTGCCAGCAGGCATCAGACAGGGGGCAATGAGCAGTTCTTC. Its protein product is CASRHQTGGNEQFF.

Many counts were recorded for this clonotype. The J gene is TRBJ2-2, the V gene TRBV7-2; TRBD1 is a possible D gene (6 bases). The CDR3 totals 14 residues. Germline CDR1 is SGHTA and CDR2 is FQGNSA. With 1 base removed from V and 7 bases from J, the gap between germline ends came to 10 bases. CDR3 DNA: TGTGCCAGCAGCTTAGGGGACACTAACGGGGAGCTGTTTTTT. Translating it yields CASSLGDTNGELFF.

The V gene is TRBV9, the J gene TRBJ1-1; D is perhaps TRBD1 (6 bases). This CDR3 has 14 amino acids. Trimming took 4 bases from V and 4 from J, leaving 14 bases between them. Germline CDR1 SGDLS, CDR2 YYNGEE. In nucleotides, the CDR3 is TGTGCCAGCAGCCCCCGACAGGCTAGCACTGAAGCTTTCTTT. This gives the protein CASSPRQASTEAFF.

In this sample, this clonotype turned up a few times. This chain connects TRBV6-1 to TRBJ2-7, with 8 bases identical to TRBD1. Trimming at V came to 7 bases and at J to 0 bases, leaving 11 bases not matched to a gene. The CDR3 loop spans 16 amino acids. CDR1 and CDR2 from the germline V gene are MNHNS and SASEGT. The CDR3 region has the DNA TGTGCCAGCATGGTCAGCCCGGGACAGGCCTCCTACGAGCAGTACTTC. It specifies CASMVSPGQASYEQYF.

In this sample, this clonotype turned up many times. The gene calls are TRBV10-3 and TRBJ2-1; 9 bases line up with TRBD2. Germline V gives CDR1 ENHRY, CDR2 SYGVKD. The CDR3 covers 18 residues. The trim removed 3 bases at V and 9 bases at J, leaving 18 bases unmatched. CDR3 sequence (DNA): TGTGCCATCAGTGACCCACGTCGGACTAGCGCCACTGGGGTTGAGCAGTTCTTC. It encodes CAISDPRRTSATGVEQFF.

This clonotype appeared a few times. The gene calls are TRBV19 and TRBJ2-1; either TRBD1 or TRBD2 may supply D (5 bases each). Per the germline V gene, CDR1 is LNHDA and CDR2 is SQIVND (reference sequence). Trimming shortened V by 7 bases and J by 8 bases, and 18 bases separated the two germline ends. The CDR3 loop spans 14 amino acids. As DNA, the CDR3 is TGTGCCAGTATGGGGGTGCAGGGTAGTTATGAGCAGTTCTTC. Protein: CASMGVQGSYEQFF.

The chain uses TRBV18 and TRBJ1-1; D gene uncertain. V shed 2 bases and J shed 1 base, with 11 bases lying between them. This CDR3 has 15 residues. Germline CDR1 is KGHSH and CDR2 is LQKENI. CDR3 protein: CASSPERRRNTEAFF. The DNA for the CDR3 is TGTGCCAGCTCACCAGAGAGGCGAAGGAACACTGAAGCTTTCTTT.

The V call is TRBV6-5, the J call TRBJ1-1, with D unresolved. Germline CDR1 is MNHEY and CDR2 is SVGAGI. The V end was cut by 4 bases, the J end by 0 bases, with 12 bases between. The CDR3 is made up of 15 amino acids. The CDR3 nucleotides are TGTGCCAGCAGTTCTATCCAGACGATGAACACTGAAGCTTTCTTT. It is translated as CASSSIQTMNTEAFF.

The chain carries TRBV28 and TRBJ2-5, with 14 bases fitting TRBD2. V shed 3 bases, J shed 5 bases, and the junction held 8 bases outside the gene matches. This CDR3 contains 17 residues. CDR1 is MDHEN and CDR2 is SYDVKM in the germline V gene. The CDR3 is CASSFRTSGRLLETQYF. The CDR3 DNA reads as TGTGCCAGCAGTTTCCGGACTAGCGGGAGGTTGCTGGAGACCCAGTACTTC.

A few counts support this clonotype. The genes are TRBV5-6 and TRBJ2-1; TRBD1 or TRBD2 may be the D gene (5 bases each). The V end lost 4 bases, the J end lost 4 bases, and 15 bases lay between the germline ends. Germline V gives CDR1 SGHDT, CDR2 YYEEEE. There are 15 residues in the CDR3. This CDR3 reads CASSPGGDGYNEQFF. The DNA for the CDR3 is TGTGCCAGCAGCCCTGGGGGAGACGGATACAATGAGCAGTTCTTC.

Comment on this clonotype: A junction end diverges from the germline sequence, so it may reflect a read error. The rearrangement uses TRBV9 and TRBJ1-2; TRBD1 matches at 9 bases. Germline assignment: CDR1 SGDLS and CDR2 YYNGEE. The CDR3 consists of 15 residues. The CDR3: CASSVGDRVIYGYNF. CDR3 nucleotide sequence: TGTGCCAGCAGCGTAGGGGACAGGGTGATCTATGGCTACAACTTC.

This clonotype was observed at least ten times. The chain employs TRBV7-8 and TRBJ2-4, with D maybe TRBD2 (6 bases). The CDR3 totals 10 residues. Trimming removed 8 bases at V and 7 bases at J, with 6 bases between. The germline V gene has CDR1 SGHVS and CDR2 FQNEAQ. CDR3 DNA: TGTGCCAGCGCGGGGAACATTCAGTACTTC. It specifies CASAGNIQYF.

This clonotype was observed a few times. CDR3 in amino acids: CASSPSSPAWDRVYNEQFF. The CDR3 bases are TGTGCCAGCAGCCCATCTTCCCCGGCTTGGGACAGAGTCTACAATGAGCAGTTCTTC. This chain joins TRBV28 and TRBJ2-1; 7 positions match TRBD1. Losses at the gene ends were 6 bases for V and 3 bases for J; bases not matched to a gene: 20. From germline, CDR1 is MDHEN and CDR2 SYDVKM. CDR3 length: 19 residues.

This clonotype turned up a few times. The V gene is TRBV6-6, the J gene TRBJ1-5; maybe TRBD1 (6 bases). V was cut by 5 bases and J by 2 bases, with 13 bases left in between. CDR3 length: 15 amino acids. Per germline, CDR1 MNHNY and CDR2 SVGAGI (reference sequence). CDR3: CASSKTGAGNQPQHF. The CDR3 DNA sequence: TGTGCCAGCAGTAAGACAGGTGCTGGCAATCAGCCCCAGCATTTT.

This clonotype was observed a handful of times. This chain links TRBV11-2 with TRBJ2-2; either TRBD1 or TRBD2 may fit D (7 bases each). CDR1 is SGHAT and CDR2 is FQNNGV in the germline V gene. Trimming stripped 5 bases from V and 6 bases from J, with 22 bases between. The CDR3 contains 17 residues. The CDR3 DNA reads TGTGCCAGCAGCACCCGCAGGGGGAGGGAATCGGCCGGGGAGCTGTTTTTT. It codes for CASSTRRGRESAGELFF.

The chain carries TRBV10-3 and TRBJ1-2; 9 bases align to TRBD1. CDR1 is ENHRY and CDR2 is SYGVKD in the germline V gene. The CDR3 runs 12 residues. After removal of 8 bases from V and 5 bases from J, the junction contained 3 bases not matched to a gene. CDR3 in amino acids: CAIQQGAYGYTF. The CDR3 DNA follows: TGTGCCATCCAACAGGGGGCGTATGGCTACACCTTC.

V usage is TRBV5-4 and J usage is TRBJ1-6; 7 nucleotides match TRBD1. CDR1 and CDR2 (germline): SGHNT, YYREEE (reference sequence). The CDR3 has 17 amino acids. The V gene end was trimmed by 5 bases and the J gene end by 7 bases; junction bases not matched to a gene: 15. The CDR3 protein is CASSDRTGPLSNSPLHF. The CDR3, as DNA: TGTGCCAGCAGTGACCGGACAGGCCCGTTGTCCAATTCACCCCTCCACTTT.

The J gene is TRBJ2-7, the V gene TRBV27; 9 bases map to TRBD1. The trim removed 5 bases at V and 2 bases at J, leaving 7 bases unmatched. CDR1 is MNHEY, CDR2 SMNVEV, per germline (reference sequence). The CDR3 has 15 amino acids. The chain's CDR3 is CASSVIRDRAYEQYF. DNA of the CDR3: TGTGCCAGCAGTGTCATCCGGGACAGGGCCTACGAGCAGTACTTC.

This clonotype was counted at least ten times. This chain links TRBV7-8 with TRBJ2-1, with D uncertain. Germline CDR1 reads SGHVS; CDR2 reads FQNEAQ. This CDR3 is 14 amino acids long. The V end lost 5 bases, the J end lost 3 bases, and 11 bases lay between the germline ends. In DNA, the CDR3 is TGTGCCAGCAGCCCAGATCCGGGCTACAATGAGCAGTTCTTC. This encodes CASSPDPGYNEQFF.

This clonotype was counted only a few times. CDR3 in DNA: TGCAGCGTTGAACTTCATAGCTCTGGGGCCAACGTCCTGACTTTC. It encodes CSVELHSSGANVLTF. The chain is built from TRBV29-1 and TRBJ2-6; D not resolved. The CDR3 runs to 15 residues. Trimming removed 2 bases at V and 0 bases at J, with 8 bases between. Germline V gives CDR1 SQVTM, CDR2 ANQGSEA.

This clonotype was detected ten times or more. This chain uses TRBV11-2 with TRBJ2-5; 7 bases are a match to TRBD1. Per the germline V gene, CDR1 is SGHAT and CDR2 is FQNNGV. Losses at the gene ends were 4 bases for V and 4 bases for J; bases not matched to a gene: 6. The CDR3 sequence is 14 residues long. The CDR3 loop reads CASSSPGGRETQYF. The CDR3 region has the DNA TGTGCCAGCAGCTCCCCAGGGGGACGAGAGACCCAGTACTTC.

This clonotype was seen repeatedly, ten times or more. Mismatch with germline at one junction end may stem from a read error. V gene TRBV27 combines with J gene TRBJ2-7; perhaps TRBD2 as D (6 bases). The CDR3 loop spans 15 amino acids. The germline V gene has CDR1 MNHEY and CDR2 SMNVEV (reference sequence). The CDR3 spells CASSLSSGSSYEQYF. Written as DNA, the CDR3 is TGTGCCAGCAGCTTATCGTCCGGGAGCTCCTACGAGCAGTACTTC.

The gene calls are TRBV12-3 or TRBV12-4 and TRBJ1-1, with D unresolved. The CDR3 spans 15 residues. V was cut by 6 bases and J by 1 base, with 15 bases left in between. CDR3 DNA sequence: TGTGCCAGCAGCCCCCCAGGAGGTGCGAACACTGAAGCTTTCTTT. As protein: CASSPPGGANTEAFF.

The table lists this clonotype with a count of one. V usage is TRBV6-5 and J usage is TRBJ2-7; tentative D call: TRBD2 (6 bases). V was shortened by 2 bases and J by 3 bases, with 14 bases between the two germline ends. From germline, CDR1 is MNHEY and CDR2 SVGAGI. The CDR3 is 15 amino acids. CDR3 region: CASSYGGIASYEQYF. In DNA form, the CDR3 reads TGTGCCAGCAGTTACGGCGGGATAGCGAGCTACGAGCAGTACTTC.

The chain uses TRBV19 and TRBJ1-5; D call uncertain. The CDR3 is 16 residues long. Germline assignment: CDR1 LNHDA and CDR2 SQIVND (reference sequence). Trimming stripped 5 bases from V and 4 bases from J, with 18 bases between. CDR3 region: CASSLPSWERNQPQHF. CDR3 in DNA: TGTGCCAGTAGTCTTCCTTCTTGGGAAAGGAATCAGCCCCAGCATTTT.

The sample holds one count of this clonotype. For the CDR3, the DNA is TGTGCCAGTAGTACCCAATTACAGGATCCCTATGGCTACACCTTC. It translates to CASSTQLQDPYGYTF. V gene TRBV19 combines with J gene TRBJ1-2; TRBD1 is a possible D gene (5 bases). The germline gives CDR1 LNHDA, CDR2 SQIVND (reference sequence). V was cut by 4 bases and J by 4 bases, with 16 bases left in between. The CDR3 sequence is 15 residues long.